Listed below are T cell receptor beta chains from one sample, sequenced in a study of sequential checkpoint blockade in melanoma. Sequenced by immunoSEQ multiplex PCR; TCRdb stores in-frame clones only, minus some. The sample carries fewer than 20,000 clones, 60% to 75% recorded once. This specimen consisted of tumor tissue (inferred from file names), obtained from a patient given nivolumab and ipilimumab in sequence. The receptors shown here come from a human donor with melanoma. Both conserved end residues are part of each CDR3. D genes are given only for firm matches.

TRBJ2-5 | TRBD2 | TRBV11-3 | CASSWGGSAQETQYF
TRBJ2-7 | TRBD1 | TRBV6-8 | CASKRDRGRGEQYF
TRBJ1-1 | NA | TRBV14 | CASSQGGGRRVNTEAFF
TRBJ2-7 | NA | TRBV11-3 | CASSRGAGVLEQYF
TRBJ1-1 | NA | TRBV10-3 | CAISEGLPQNTEAFF
TRBJ1-2 | TRBD1 | TRBV6-1 | CASSEGTGDYGYTF
TRBJ2-3 | NA | TRBV18 | CASSPWTVSTDTQYF
TRBJ2-6 | NA | TRBV10-3 | CAISESEGASSGANVLTF
TRBJ2-7 | NA | TRBV28 | CASKPFAPGDEQYF
TRBJ2-1 | TRBD2 | TRBV6-8 | CASSADGGAAYNEQFF
TRBJ1-1 | NA | TRBV28 | CASREFIMNTEAFF
TRBJ1-3 | NA | TRBV5-1 | CASSFGSGASSGNTIYF
TRBJ1-5 | NA | TRBV11-3 | CASSLRAENQPQHF
TRBJ2-3 | TRBD1 | TRBV6-8 | CASSQDRDTQYF
TRBJ1-5 | NA | TRBV11-3 | CASSLGRGSIQPQHF
TRBJ2-3 | NA | TRBV19 | CASSTPDTQYF
TRBJ2-5 | NA | TRBV23-1 | CASSLGPVETQYF
TRBJ2-5 | TRBD1 | TRBV28 | CASRGGGQGVQETQYF
TRBJ2-2 | TRBD2 | TRBV10-3 | CASREREVSAGELFF
TRBJ1-1 | NA | TRBV19 | CALQGPGTEAFF
TRBJ2-7 | NA | TRBV19 | CASSPPGSYEQYF
TRBJ1-5 | TRBD1 | TRBV30 | CAWGTGTSAQHF
TRBJ1-2 | NA | TRBV6-8 | CASSRAPAGAGYTF
TRBJ2-7 | NA | TRBV6-8 | CASSGPNRDAYEQYF
TRBJ1-5 | NA | TRBV6-8 | CASSEVKYSNQPQHF
TRBJ2-2 | TRBD1 | TRBV14 | CASSPISGTGVPGELFF
TRBJ2-7 | NA | TRBV11-3 | CASRSSGSSYEQYF
TRBJ2-1 | TRBD2 | TRBV18 | CASSPQTSGNNEQFF
TRBJ2-1 | NA | TRBV18 | CASSASSYNEQFF
TRBJ1-1 | NA | TRBV11-3 | CASSLEQGGDTEAFF
TRBJ1-1 | NA | TRBV9 | CASSGFTGTDTEAFF
TRBJ1-1 | NA | TRBV7-2 | CASSPSASLNTEAFF
TRBJ2-5 | TRBD1 | TRBV25-1 | CASSGDRGETQYF
TRBJ2-3 | NA | TRBV5-1 | CASSLDETTALTQYF
TRBJ1-1 | TRBD1 | TRBV6-8 | CASSTPRTGGDTEAFF